The clone carrying this T cell receptor (beta chain) was picked up one time. Trimming pared 7 bases from V and 5 bases from J, leaving 11 bases between. The length of the CDR3 is 12 residues. Germline V lookup: CDR1 MDHEN, CDR2 SYDVKM. The data stem from a study of blood T cell repertoires in COVID-19. Original methodology: Researchers report that nucleated cell counts were estimated from reference gene primer amplification. Data came from immunoSEQ multiplex PCR; TCRdb stores just in-frame clones and leaves some out. V and J calls and clone size are copied from that table; D and trimming were computed from the DNA. In the table there are about 62,000 clones, roughly 88% of which are singletons.

This TCR derives from a woman of 80 years or more with acute or convalescent COVID-19. What was sequenced was peripheral blood. V gene TRBV28 combines with J gene TRBJ2-5; D is possibly TRBD2 (5 bases). The CDR3 reads CASIREGETQYF. The CDR3 nucleotides read TGTGCCAGCATCCGGGAAGGGGAGACCCAGTACTTC.